A single sample is the source of the 26 T cell receptor beta chains below, sequenced in a study of T and B cells in COVID-19 patients (dated by TCRdb to 2019 to 2021). The sample was run on an Illumina MiSeq. Multiplex PCR with BIOMED2 TRB-A/B primer pools was used to amplify the TRB rearrangements. TCRdb reworked the public reads: Q25 trimming with fastp, MiXCR clone assembly, productive beta chains retained. Rows matching on CDR3 protein sequence are summarized as one entry with the most common DNA and genes. The sample includes approximately 5,200 distinct CDR3 sequences, with just under 20% observed a single time. The ten largest clones add up to roughly 6.2% of the sample. TRB repertoires were amplified from 250-500 ng of genomic DNA extracted from blood. What was sequenced was blood. The receptors were sampled from a human donor who had recovered from COVID-19.

V is TRBV6-5 and J is TRBJ1-2, with 7 bases identical to TRBD1. Germline assignment: CDR1 MNHEY and CDR2 SVGAGI. The CDR3 has 14 amino acids. V lost 2 bases and J lost 6; bases outside the gene matches: 6. DNA for the CDR3: TGTGCCAGCAGTTACGATATAGGGGGCGATGGCTACACCTTC. Protein product: CASSYDIGGDGYTF.

By share, this clonotype ranks as medium-sized (0.01 to 0.1%). The chain couples TRBV6-1 to TRBJ1-4, with D hard to call. V shed 5 bases and J shed 7 bases, with 11 bases lying between them. This CDR3 is 13 amino acids long. Germline V gene lookup returns CDR1 MNHNS and CDR2 SASEGT. The DNA for the CDR3 is TGTGCCAGCAGTAAAAGGGAGGGTGAAAAACTGTTTTTT. This encodes CASSKREGEKLFF.

This chain links TRBV5-1 with TRBJ1-2, with D possibly TRBD1 on 6 matching bases. This CDR3 contains 15 residues. CDR1 is SGHRS and CDR2 is YFSETQ in the germline V gene. V lost 0 bases and J lost 7, with 16 bases in between. CDR3 loop: CASSLDSGGLGGYTF. CDR3 nucleotide sequence: TGCGCCAGCAGCTTGGATTCCGGGGGCCTCGGTGGCTACACCTTC.

This clonotype has only one observation. The chain has TRBV5-4 and TRBJ1-6; TRBD1 matches at 8 bases. With V trimmed by 5 bases and J by 8 bases, 3 bases remained unmatched. CDR3 length equals 13 residues. Per the germline V gene, CDR1 is SGHNT and CDR2 is YYREEE (reference sequence). CDR3 coding DNA: TGTGCCAGCAGGGACAGGGATTATTCACCCCTCCACTTT. This sequence encodes CASRDRDYSPLHF.

This clonotype was recorded at least ten times. The V call is TRBV12-3 or TRBV12-4, the J call TRBJ1-1; a possible D gene is TRBD1 (5 bases). Between the trimmed V and J ends, which lost 1 base and 7 bases, there was a span of 16 bases. This CDR3 spans 15 amino acids. CDR3 in amino acids: CASSLGRGEGGEAFF. DNA for the CDR3: TGTGCCAGCAGTTTAGGAAGGGGTGAGGGAGGTGAAGCTTTCTTT.

This clonotype was seen more than once but under ten times. The V gene is TRBV7-2, the J gene TRBJ1-2; D is unclear. CDR1 is SGHTA, CDR2 FQGNSA, per germline. This CDR3 has 17 residues. The V end was cut by 0 bases, the J end by 5 bases, with 19 bases between. CDR3 region: CASSLAPYMLEDYGYTF. The CDR3, as DNA: TGTGCCAGCAGCTTAGCCCCCTACATGCTTGAAGATTATGGCTACACCTTC.

This clonotype was observed at least ten times. The chain recombines TRBV20-1 with TRBJ2-1, with unresolved D. From germline, CDR1 is DFQATT and CDR2 SNEGSKA (reference sequence). The CDR3 is 11 residues long. Trimming pared 4 bases from V and 4 bases from J, leaving 5 bases between. This CDR3 reads CSAKGYNEQFF. In DNA form, the CDR3 reads TGCAGTGCTAAAGGATACAATGAGCAGTTCTTC.

This clonotype is labeled as medium-sized (0.01 to 0.1%). V and J are TRBV6-5 and TRBJ2-7; D tentatively reads TRBD1 or TRBD2 (5 bases each). The CDR3 extends over 15 amino acids. Trimming took off 5 bases at V and 0 bases at J, with 14 bases between the two ends. Germline V gene data show CDR1 as MNHEY and CDR2 as SVGAGI. The CDR3 sequence is CASSPRSGSSYEQYF. The CDR3 bases are TGTGCCAGCAGTCCCCGGTCAGGGAGCTCCTACGAGCAGTACTTC.

V is TRBV20-1 and J is TRBJ2-7, with D tentatively TRBD1 or TRBD2 (5 bases each). The CDR3 is 15 residues long. Germline values: CDR1 DFQATT, CDR2 SNEGSKA (reference sequence). Trimming pared 6 bases from V and 8 bases from J, leaving 26 bases between. The CDR3 is CSAQLLSQGPGQQYF. Written as DNA, the CDR3 is TGCAGTGCCCAGCTTCTCTCCCAGGGACCAGGCCAGCAGTACTTC.

This clonotype is termed medium-sized (0.01 to 0.1%). The chain joins TRBV15 to TRBJ2-7; 11 bases fit TRBD2. The CDR3 sequence is 16 residues long. Trimming took 1 base from V and 3 from J; bases not matched to a gene: 5. Germline V gene lookup returns CDR1 LNHNV and CDR2 YYDKDF (reference sequence). The CDR3 loop reads CATSRGPGTSGYEQYF. CDR3 sequence (DNA): TGTGCCACCAGCAGAGGGCCCGGGACTAGCGGCTACGAGCAGTACTTC.

By proportion, this clonotype is medium-sized. The chain is built from TRBV19 and TRBJ2-3; perhaps TRBD1 as D (6 bases). The V and J ends lost 1 base and 1 base respectively, with 9 bases between them. Germline-derived CDR1 and CDR2 are LNHDA and SQIVND (reference sequence). This CDR3 region has 15 residues. The CDR3 here is CASSIAGVGTDTQYF. CDR3 nucleotide sequence: TGTGCCAGTAGTATAGCAGGGGTTGGCACAGATACGCAGTATTTT.

The CDR3 loop reads CASSPATGGNYGYTF. CDR3 in DNA: TGCGCCAGCAGCCCCGCAACAGGCGGGAACTATGGCTACACCTTC. V usage is TRBV5-1 and J usage is TRBJ1-2; a possible D gene is TRBD1 (5 bases). The CDR3 spans 15 residues. The germline gives CDR1 SGHRS, CDR2 YFSETQ. Trimming took 4 bases from V and 2 from J, leaving 15 bases between them.

Details on this clonotype: A much larger clone differs from this one at a single base, so this may be a read error. The rearrangement uses TRBV6-2 or TRBV6-3 and TRBJ1-1; D is ambiguous. The CDR3 runs 9 residues. CDR1 MNHEY and CDR2 SVGEGT come from the germline V gene. The CDR3 protein is CATSRGTFF. Here the CDR3 DNA reads TGTGCCACCAGTCGCGGGACTTTCTTT.

This clonotype was detected a few times. The chain is built from TRBV20-1 and TRBJ2-1; D remains ambiguous. V lost 5 bases and J lost 0, with 11 bases in between. CDR3 size: 14 residues. Germline CDR1 and CDR2: DFQATT and SNEGSKA (reference sequence). The CDR3 coding sequence is TGCAGTGCTGACTCCCCGAGCTCCTACAATGAGCAGTTCTTC. Residues: CSADSPSSYNEQFF.

This clonotype is judged medium-sized. The chain links TRBV13 to TRBJ2-7, with TRBD1 matching 7 bases. This CDR3 spans 15 amino acids. V was pared by 5 bases and J by 3 bases, with 10 bases of the junction left unmatched. Germline V gene lookup returns CDR1 PRHDT and CDR2 FYEKMQ (reference sequence). The CDR3 sequence: CASSLTARDSYEQYF. The DNA of the CDR3 is TGTGCCAGCAGCCTAACCGCCCGGGACAGCTACGAGCAGTACTTC. The entire variable domain, with the rest obtained from reference TRBV13 and TRBJ2-7, is as follows: AAGVIQSPRHLIKEKRETATLKCYPIPRHDTVYWYQQGPGQDPQFLISFYEKMQSDKGSIPDRFSAQQFSDYHSELNMSSLELGDSALYFCASSLTARDSYEQYFGPGTRLTVT.

This clonotype has at least ten counts. The J gene is TRBJ1-2, the V gene TRBV6-2 or TRBV6-3; D is possibly TRBD1 (5 bases). CDR1 is MNHEY, CDR2 SVGEGT, per germline. V was cut by 1 base and J by 3 bases, with 12 bases left in between. The CDR3 extends over 15 amino acids. The CDR3 here is CASSYWGGTHYGYTF. The CDR3 bases are TGTGCCAGCAGTTACTGGGGGGGGACTCACTATGGCTACACCTTC.

This clonotype was picked up a small number of times. The rearrangement uses TRBV4-3 and TRBJ2-3; 8 bases are shared with TRBD2. J gave up 0 bases and V 0 bases, and 2 bases lay outside the gene matches. The CDR3 is 16 amino acids. Germline CDR1 reads LGHNA; CDR2 reads YSLEER. This CDR3 is CASSQDRGGSTDTQYF. DNA for the CDR3: TGCGCCAGCAGCCAAGATCGGGGGGGAAGCACAGATACGCAGTATTTT.

This clonotype is classed as medium-sized. J is TRBJ2-1 and V is TRBV6-5; perhaps TRBD1 as D (6 bases). Between the trimmed V and J ends, which lost 4 bases and 7 bases, there was a span of 8 bases. The CDR3 covers 12 residues. From germline, CDR1 is MNHEY and CDR2 SVGAGI. The CDR3, as DNA: TGTGCCAGCAGTTTTACAGGGAATGAGCAGTTCTTC. Protein: CASSFTGNEQFF.

The rearrangement links TRBV11-3 to TRBJ1-1; D is undetermined. CDR3 size: 12 residues. Germline V lookup: CDR1 SGHNT, CDR2 YENEEA. V lost 5 bases and J 5 bases, leaving 9 bases between the germline ends. The CDR3: CASSLRETEAFF. Written as DNA, the CDR3 is TGTGCCAGCAGCCTACGGGAGACTGAAGCTTTCTTT.

This clonotype was counted only a few times. The J gene is TRBJ2-5, the V gene TRBV28; D assignment may be TRBD1 or TRBD2 (5 bases each). Trimming took 3 bases from V and 3 from J, leaving 8 bases between them. Germline assignment: CDR1 MDHEN and CDR2 SYDVKM. This CDR3 has 13 residues. The CDR3 DNA reads as TGTGCCAGCAGTTTGGGGGTAGAAGAGACCCAGTACTTC. Its protein product is CASSLGVEETQYF.

This chain uses TRBV5-1 with TRBJ2-5, with D perhaps TRBD1 or TRBD2 (5 bases each). Germline V gene sequence: CDR1 SGHRS, CDR2 YFSETQ. Trimming removed 4 bases at V and 1 base at J, with 11 bases between. This CDR3 comprises 14 residues. CDR3 loop: CASSLGDGQETQYF. The CDR3, as DNA: TGCGCCAGCAGCCTCGGGGACGGCCAAGAGACCCAGTACTTC.

This clonotype is deemed medium-sized. This rearrangement joins TRBV5-5 to TRBJ1-4; tentatively, D is TRBD1 (6 bases). CDR1 and CDR2 from the germline V gene are SGHKS and YYEKEE (reference sequence). V was trimmed by 1 base and J by 8 bases, leaving 18 bases between them. The CDR3 consists of 16 residues. The CDR3 here is CASSLLQGVVGEKLFF. CDR3 nucleotide sequence: TGTGCCAGCAGCTTGTTACAGGGCGTCGTTGGAGAAAAACTGTTTTTT. Supplemented by reference TRBV5-5 and TRBJ1-4, the full variable domain reads DAGVTQSPTHLIKTRGQQVTLRCSPISGHKSVSWYQQVLGQGPQFIFQYYEKEERGRGNFPDRFSARQFPNYSSELNVNALLLGDSALYLCASSLLQGVVGEKLFFGSGTQLSVL.

This clonotype was picked up many times. The chain recombines TRBV27 with TRBJ1-5; D is perhaps TRBD1 (5 bases). Trimming removed 5 bases at V and 3 bases at J, with 17 bases between. The CDR3 covers 16 residues. Looked up from germline, CDR1 is MNHEY and CDR2 is SMNVEV (reference sequence). Here the CDR3 DNA reads TGTGCCAGCAGTCCAAAGCTTGGACATCTCAATCAGCCCCAGCATTTT. The encoded protein is CASSPKLGHLNQPQHF.

The rearrangement joins TRBV21-1 to TRBJ2-2. TRBV21-1 is noted as a pseudogene. The CDR3 totals 15 residues. The CDR3 loop is CASRILNGYTGELFF. In nucleotides, the CDR3 is TGTGCCAGCAGGATACTAAACGGGTACACCGGGGAGCTGTTTTTT.

The CDR3 DNA reads as TGTGCCAGCACCCCGCCAGGCGGGGGGGGCACCGGGGAGCTGTTTTTT. It is translated as CASTPPGGGGTGELFF. The rearrangement uses TRBV7-2 and TRBJ2-2, with 9 bases identical to TRBD2. This CDR3 region has 16 residues. V shed 7 bases and J 4 bases; nucleotides not matched to a gene: 10. Germline V lookup: CDR1 SGHTA, CDR2 FQGNSA.

This chain joins TRBV11-1 and TRBJ1-1; no clear D. Deletions cut 3 bases from V and 8 bases from J, with 7 bases between. Germline V lookup: CDR1 SGHAT, CDR2 FQDESV (reference sequence). This CDR3 region has 11 residues. CDR3 sequence (DNA): TGTGCCAGCAGCTTGGCAGGAGAAGCTTTCTTT. It codes for CASSLAGEAFF. Based on the CDR3 plus reference TRBV11-1 and TRBJ1-1, the full variable domain is EAEVAQSPRYKITEKSQAVAFWCDPISGHATLYWYRQILGQGPELLVQFQDESVVDDSQLPKDRFSAERLKGVDSTLKIQPAELGDSAMYLCASSLAGEAFFGQGTRLTVV.